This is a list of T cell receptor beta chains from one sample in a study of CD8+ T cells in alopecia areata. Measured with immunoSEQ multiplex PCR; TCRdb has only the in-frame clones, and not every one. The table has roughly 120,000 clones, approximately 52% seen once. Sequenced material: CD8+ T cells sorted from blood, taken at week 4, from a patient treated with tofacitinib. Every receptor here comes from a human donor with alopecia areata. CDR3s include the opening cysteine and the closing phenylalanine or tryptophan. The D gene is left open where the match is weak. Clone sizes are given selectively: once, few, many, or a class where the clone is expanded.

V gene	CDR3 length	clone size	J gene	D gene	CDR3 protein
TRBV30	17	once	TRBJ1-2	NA	CAWSTVDGRGSRNTYTF
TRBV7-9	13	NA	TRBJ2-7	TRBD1	CASSPGGGYEQYF
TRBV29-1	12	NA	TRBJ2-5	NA	CSVYLYQETQYF
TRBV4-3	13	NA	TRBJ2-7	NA	CASSQGVSYEQYF
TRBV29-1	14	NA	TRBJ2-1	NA	CSVERAGVEDEQFF
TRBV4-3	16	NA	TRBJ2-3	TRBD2	CASSQDRETSGNTQYF
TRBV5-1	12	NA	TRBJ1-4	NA	CASQTSNEKLFF
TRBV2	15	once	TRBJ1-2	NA	CASSRTENSNYGYTF
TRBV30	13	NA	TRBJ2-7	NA	CAWIGGSSYEQYF
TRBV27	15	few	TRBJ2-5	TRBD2	CASSRTGGGSETQYF
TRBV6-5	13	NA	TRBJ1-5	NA	CASSVDFGQPQHF
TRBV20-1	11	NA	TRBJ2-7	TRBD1	CSASTGPEQYF
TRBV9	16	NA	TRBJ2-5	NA	CASSTTEGLPQETQYF
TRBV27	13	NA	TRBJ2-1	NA	CASTQGTHNEQFF
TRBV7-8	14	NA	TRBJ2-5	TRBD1	CASSYRGARETQYF
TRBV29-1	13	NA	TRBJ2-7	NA	CSVVPGQAYEQYF
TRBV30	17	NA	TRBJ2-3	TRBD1	CAWSSLGDRGNTDTQYF
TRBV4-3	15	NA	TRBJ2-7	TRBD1	CASSQDTGGPYEQYF
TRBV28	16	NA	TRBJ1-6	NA	CASSLLGNSKNSPLHF
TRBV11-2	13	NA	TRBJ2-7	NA	CASSQKVTYEQYF
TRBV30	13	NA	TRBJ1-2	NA	CAWSVRENYGYTF
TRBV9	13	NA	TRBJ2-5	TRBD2	CASVRGGAETQYF
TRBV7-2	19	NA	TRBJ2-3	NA	CASSLTLDWGAHSTDTQYF
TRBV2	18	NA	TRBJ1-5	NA	CASSEVWQGTTLNQPQHF
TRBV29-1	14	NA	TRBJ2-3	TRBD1	CSVIPRDSGDTQYF
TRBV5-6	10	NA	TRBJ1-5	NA	CASRLQPQHF
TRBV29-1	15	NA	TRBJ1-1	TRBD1	CSVLIWDRLNTEAFF
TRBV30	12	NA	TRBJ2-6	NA	CAWTPGANVLTF
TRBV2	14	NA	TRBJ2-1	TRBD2	CASHLAGGYNEQFF
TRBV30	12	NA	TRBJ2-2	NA	CAWETVNGELFF
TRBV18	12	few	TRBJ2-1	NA	CASSPRGDEQFF
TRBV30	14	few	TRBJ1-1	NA	CAWRSSDKNTEAFF
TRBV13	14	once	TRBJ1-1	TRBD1	CASSTTGENTEAFF
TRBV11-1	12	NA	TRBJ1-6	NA	CASSSGRSPLHF
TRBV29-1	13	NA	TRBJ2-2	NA	CSVGGANTGELFF
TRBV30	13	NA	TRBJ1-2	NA	CAWSTPLGYGYTF